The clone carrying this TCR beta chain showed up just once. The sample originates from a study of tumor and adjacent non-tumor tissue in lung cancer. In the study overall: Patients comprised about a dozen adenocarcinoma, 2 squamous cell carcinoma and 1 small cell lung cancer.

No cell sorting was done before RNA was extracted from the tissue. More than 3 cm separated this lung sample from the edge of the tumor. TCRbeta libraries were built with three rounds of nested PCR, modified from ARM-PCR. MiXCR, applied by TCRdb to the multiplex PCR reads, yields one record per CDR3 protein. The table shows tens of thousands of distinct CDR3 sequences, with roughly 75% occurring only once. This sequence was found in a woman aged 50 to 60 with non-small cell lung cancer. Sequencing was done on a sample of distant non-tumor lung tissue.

CDR3 region: CASSPDSGFGGGCEQFF. The CDR3 nucleotides are TGCGCCAGCAGTCCGGACAGCGGCTTTGGCGGTGGCTGCGAGCAGTTCTTC. The chain employs TRBV10-1 and TRBJ2-1; D perhaps matches TRBD1 (6 bases). Germline V gives CDR1 WNHNN, CDR2 SYGVQD (reference sequence). Trimming removed 5 bases at V and 10 bases at J, with 27 bases between. The CDR3 length is 17 residues.